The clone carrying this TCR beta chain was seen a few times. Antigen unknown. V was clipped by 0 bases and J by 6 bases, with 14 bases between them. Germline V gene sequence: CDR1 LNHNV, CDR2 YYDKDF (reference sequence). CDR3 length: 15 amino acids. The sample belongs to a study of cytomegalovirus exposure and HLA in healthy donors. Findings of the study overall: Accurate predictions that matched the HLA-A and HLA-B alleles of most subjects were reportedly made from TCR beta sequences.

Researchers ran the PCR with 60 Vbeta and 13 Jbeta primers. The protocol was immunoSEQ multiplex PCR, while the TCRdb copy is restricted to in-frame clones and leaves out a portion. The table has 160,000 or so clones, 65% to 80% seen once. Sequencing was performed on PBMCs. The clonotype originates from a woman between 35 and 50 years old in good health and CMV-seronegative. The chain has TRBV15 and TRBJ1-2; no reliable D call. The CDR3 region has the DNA TGTGCCACCAGCAGAGATTCCTTCGGCGAGGATGGCTACACCTTC. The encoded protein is CATSRDSFGEDGYTF. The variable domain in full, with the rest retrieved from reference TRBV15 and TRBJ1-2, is DAMVIQNPRYQVTQFGKPVTLSCSQTLNHNVMYWYQQKSSQAPKLLFHYYDKDFNNEADTPDNFQSRRPNTSFCFLDIRSPGLGDTAMYLCATSRDSFGEDGYTFGSGTRLTVV.